These 5 T cell receptor beta chains share one sample of origin, sequenced in a study of OX40 agonist ivuxolimab in advanced cancers. The library was prepared using the immunoSEQ multiplex PCR assay. This is the immuneACCESS table as TCRdb keeps it, with only in-frame sequences that have V and J called. A part of the clones is gone; compared with another copy, unresolved V genes explain less than half, and the rest is unexplained. This sample has about 73,000 clones in its table, and around 80% of those were observed once. About 2.4% of the sample comes from the top ten. Sequencing used CD4+ or CD8+ T cells sorted from blood, obtained in a trial of the OX40 agonist ivuxolimab. These TCRs come from an adult with an advanced solid tumor such as melanoma, head and neck, liver or kidney cancer.

This chain uses TRBV5-1 with TRBJ2-5; 8 bases align to TRBD2. TRBJ2-7 matches the DNA end more closely, so the J call is doubtful. The CDR3 sequence is 16 residues long. Germline CDR1 SGHRS, CDR2 YFSETQ. The CDR3 nucleotides are TGCGCCAGCAGCTTGGGCGGCGGCTGGACTAGCTCCGAGCAGTACTTC. Translation: CASSLGGGWTSSEQYF.

This clone was observed a few times. V gene TRBV30 combines with J gene TRBJ1-3; 9 bases are shared with TRBD1. The J segment lost 7 bases and the V segment lost 4 bases, leaving 8 bases of the junction unmatched. This CDR3 is 14 amino acids long. CDR1 is GTSNPN and CDR2 is SVGIG in the germline V gene (reference sequence). In DNA form, the CDR3 reads TGTGCCTGGACTATGGGACAGGGTTCGAACACCATATATTTT. Translation gives CAWTMGQGSNTIYF. Full variable domain (remainder filled in from reference TRBV30 and TRBJ1-3): SQTIHQWPATLVQPVGSPLSLECTVEGTSNPNLYWYRQAAGRGLQLLFYSVGIGQISSEVPQNLSASRPQDRQFILSSKKLLLSDSGFYLCAWTMGQGSNTIYFGEGSWLTVV.

A note on this clone: The junction departs from the called germline gene at one end, perhaps through a read error. This CDR3 reads CASSSFTSGPLGAVF. The CDR3 DNA sequence: TGTGCCAGCAGCTCTTTTACTTCCGGCCCGCTGGGAGCGGTCTTC. V is TRBV7-8 and J is TRBJ2-1, with D possibly matching TRBD2 (5 bases). CDR1 and CDR2 (germline): SGHVS, FQNEAQ. This CDR3 has 15 amino acids. The variable domain in full, completed from reference TRBV7-8 and TRBJ2-1, reads GAGVSQSPRYKVAKRGQDVALRCDPISGHVSLFWYQQALGQGPEFLTYFQNEAQLDKSGLPSDRFFAERPEGSVSTLKIQRTQQEDSAVYLCASSSFTSGPLGAVFGPGTRLTVL.

This chain joins TRBV19 and TRBJ2-5; 7 bases line up with TRBD1. V was clipped by 7 bases and J by 13 bases; unmatched bases: 15. Germline CDR1 and CDR2: LNHDA and SQIVND (reference sequence). CDR3 size: 13 residues. CDR3 protein: CASTQFPTGNLYF. The CDR3, as DNA: TGTGCCAGTACCCAATTCCCGACAGGGAATCTGTACTTC. Variable domain in full (rest from reference TRBV19 and TRBJ2-5): DGGITQSPKYLFRKEGQNVTLSCEQNLNHDAMYWYRQDPGQGLRLIYYSQIVNDFQKGDIAEGYSVSREKKESFPLTVTSAQKNPTAFYLCASTQFPTGNLYFGPGTRLLVL.

The V and J genes are TRBV27 and TRBJ2-7; no clear D gene. Trimming shortened V by 6 bases and J by 2 bases, and 11 bases separated the two germline ends. Germline values: CDR1 MNHEY, CDR2 SMNVEV (reference sequence). This CDR3 spans 13 amino acids. In DNA form, the CDR3 reads TGTGCCAGCAGCCCACAGATCCCCTACGAGCAGTACTTC. Its protein is CASSPQIPYEQYF.